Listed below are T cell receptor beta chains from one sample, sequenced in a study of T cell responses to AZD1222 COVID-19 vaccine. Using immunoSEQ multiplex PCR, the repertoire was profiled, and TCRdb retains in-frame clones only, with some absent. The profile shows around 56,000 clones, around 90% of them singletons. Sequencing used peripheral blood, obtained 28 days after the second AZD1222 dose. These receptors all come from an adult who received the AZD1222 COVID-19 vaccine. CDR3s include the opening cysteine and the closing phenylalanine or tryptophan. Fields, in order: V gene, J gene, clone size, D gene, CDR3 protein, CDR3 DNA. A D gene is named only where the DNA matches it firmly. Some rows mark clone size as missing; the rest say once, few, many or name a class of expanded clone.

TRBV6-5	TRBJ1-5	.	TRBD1	CASRPGQVSNQPQHF	TGTGCCAGCAGACCTGGACAGGTTAGCAATCAGCCCCAGCATTTT
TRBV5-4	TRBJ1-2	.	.	CASSVTGGGYTF	TGTGCCAGCAGCGTTACAGGAGGAGGCTACACCTTC
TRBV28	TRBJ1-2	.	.	CASIQQGFDDYGYTF	TGTGCCAGCATTCAACAGGGTTTCGACGACTATGGCTACACCTTC
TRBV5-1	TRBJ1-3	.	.	CASSLEGSGNTIYF	TGCGCCAGCAGCTTGGAAGGATCTGGAAACACCATATATTTT
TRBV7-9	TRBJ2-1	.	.	CASSLAAASREQFF	TGTGCCAGCAGCTTAGCGGCTGCCAGCAGAGAGCAGTTCTTC
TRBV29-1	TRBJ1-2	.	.	CSVREGGGSYGYTF	TGCAGCGTCCGAGAGGGAGGGGGAAGCTATGGCTACACCTTC
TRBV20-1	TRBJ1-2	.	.	CSASWGRGYGYTF	TGCAGTGCTAGTTGGGGAAGAGGCTATGGCTACACCTTC
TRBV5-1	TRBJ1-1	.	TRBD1	CASSSPDRGDTEAFF	TGCGCCAGCAGCTCCCCGGACAGGGGCGACACTGAAGCTTTCTTT
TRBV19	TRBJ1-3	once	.	CASTAFSGNTIYF	TGTGCCAGTACCGCCTTCTCTGGAAACACCATATATTTT
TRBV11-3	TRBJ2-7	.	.	CASSWENEQYF	TGTGCCAGCAGCTGGGAAAACGAGCAGTACTTC
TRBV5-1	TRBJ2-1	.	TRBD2	CASSLAPGTSGRGKGEQFF	TGCGCCAGCAGCTTGGCCCCCGGGACTAGCGGGAGAGGAAAGGGTGAGCAGTTCTTC
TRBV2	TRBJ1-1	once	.	CASSEAGAGRTEAFF	TGTGCCAGCAGTGAAGCGGGGGCAGGGAGGACTGAAGCTTTCTTT
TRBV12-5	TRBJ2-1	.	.	CASGSSVGGSYNEQFF	TGTGCTAGTGGATCATCTGTAGGGGGCTCCTACAATGAGCAGTTCTTC
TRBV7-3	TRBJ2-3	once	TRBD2	CASSFGGGPTDTQYF	TGTGCCAGCAGCTTCGGCGGGGGGCCCACAGATACGCAGTATTTT
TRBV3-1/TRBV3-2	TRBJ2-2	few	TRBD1	CASSHGTGRSTGELFF	TGTGCCAGCAGCCACGGGACAGGGAGGAGCACCGGGGAGCTGTTTTTT
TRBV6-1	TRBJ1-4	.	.	CASSEAREINEKLFF	TGTGCCAGCAGTGAAGCAAGGGAGATAAATGAAAAACTGTTTTTT
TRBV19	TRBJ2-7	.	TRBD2	CASSIIAGDEQYF	TGTGCCAGTAGTATTATAGCGGGAGACGAGCAGTACTTC
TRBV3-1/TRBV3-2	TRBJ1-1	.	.	CASSRTGRNTEAFF	TGTGCCAGCAGCCGTACAGGGCGGAACACTGAAGCTTTCTTT
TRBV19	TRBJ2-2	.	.	CASSIIPTGELFF	TGTGCCAGTAGTATAATCCCGACCGGGGAGCTGTTTTTT
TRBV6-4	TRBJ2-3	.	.	CASSPQGPDTQYF	TGTGCCAGCAGTCCACAGGGCCCAGATACGCAGTATTTT
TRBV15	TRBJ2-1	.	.	CATSIGAGGFDEQFF	TGTGCCACCAGCATCGGAGCGGGTGGGTTCGATGAGCAGTTCTTC
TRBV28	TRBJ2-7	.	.	CASSYPLGQLSYEQYF	TGTGCCAGCAGTTATCCGTTAGGACAGCTTTCCTACGAGCAGTACTTC
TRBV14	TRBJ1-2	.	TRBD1	CASSQWDRGRDGYTF	TGTGCCAGCAGCCAATGGGACAGGGGGCGCGATGGCTACACCTTC
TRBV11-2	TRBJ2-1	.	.	CASSSIRGVNEQFF	TGTGCCAGCAGCTCGATCAGGGGAGTGAATGAGCAGTTCTTC
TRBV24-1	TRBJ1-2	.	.	CATSDPRDPNYGYTF	TGTGCCACCAGTGATCCCCGGGACCCAAACTATGGCTACACCTTC
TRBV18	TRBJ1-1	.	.	CASSPSLRITMNTEAFF	TGTGCCAGCTCACCGTCCCTCAGGATTACCATGAACACTGAAGCTTTCTTT
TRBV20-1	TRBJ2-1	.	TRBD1	CSASPVGQGSLNEQFF	TGCAGTGCTAGTCCCGTCGGACAGGGTTCCCTCAATGAGCAGTTCTTC
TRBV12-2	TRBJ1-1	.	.	CASRLASLQVAEAFF	TGTGCAAGTCGCTTAGCGTCCCTACAGGTCGCTGAAGCTTTCTTT
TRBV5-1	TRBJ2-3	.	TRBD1	CASTSTGTFTQYF	TGCGCCAGCACATCGACAGGGACCTTTACGCAGTATTTT
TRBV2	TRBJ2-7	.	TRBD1	CASRTRQGAREQYF	TGTGCCAGCAGGACCCGACAGGGGGCCCGGGAGCAGTACTTC
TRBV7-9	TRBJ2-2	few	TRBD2	CASSSPSGSITGELFF	TGTGCCAGCAGTTCCCCAAGCGGGAGTATCACCGGGGAGCTGTTTTTT
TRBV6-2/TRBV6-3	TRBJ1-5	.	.	CASSRRREPRDQPQHF	TGTGCCAGCAGTCGACGCAGGGAGCCCAGGGATCAGCCCCAGCATTTT
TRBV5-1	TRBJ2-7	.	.	CASSFSGSYEQYF	TGCGCCAGCAGCTTTAGCGGATCCTACGAGCAGTACTTC
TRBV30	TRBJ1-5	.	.	CAWSEAKNQPQHF	TGTGCCTGGAGTGAGGCGAAGAATCAGCCCCAGCATTTT
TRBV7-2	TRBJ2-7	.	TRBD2	CASSLYWGPGKREGYEQYF	TGTGCCAGCAGCTTATATTGGGGGCCGGGGAAGCGGGAGGGGTACGAGCAGTACTTC
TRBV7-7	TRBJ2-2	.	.	CASSRGPTGTGELFF	TGTGCTAGCAGCCGTGGCCCGACGGGCACCGGGGAGCTGTTTTTT
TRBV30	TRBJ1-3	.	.	CAWSSPGNTIYF	TGTGCCTGGAGTTCCCCGGGAAACACCATATATTTT
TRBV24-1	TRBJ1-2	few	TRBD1	CATSGRNDRGRDGYTF	TGTGCCACCAGTGGCAGGAACGACAGGGGGCGAGATGGCTACACCTTC
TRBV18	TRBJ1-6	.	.	CASSPGQRNNSPLHF	TGTGCCAGCTCACCAGGCCAGAGGAATAATTCACCCCTCCACTTT
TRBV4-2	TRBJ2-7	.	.	CASSQGTLTRTYEQYF	TGTGCCAGCAGCCAAGGCACGTTGACTCGAACCTACGAGCAGTACTTC